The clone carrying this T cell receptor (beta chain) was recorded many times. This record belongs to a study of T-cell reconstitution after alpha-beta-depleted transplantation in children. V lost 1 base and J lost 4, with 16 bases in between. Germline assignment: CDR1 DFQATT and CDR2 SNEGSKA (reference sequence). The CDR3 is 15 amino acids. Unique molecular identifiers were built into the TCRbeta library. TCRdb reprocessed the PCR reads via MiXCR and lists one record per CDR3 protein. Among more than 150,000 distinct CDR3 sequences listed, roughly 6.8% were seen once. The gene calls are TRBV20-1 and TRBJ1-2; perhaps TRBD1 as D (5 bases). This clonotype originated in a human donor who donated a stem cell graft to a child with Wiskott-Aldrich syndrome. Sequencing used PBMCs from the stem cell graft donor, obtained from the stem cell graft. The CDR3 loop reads CSARAPTVVAYGYTF. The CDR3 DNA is TGCAGTGCTAGAGCCCCGACAGTAGTTGCCTATGGCTACACCTTC.